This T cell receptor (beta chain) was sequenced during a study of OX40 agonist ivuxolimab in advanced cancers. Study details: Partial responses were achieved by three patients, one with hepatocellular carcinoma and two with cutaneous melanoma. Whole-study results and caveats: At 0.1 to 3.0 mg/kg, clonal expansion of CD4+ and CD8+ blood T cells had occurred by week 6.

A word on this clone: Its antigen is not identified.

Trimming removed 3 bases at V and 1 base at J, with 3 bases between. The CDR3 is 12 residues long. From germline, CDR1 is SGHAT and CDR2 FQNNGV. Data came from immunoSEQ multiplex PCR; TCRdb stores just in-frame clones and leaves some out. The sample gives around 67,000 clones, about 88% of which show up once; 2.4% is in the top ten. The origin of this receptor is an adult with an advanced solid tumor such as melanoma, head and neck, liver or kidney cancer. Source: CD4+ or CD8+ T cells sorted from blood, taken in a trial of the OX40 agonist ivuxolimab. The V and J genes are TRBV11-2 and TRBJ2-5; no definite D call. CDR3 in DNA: TGTGCCAGCAGCTTGTTCCAAGAGACCCAGTACTTC. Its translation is CASSLFQETQYF.